This entry concerns a single T cell receptor (beta chain). Its antigen is still unknown. Germline V CDR1 and CDR2: SEHNR, FQNEAQ (reference sequence). The V end was cut by 3 bases, the J end by 6 bases, with 7 bases between. CDR3 length equals 12 residues. The PCR was carried out with 60 Vbeta primers and 13 Jbeta primers. Assay used: immunoSEQ multiplex PCR; TCRdb lists only in-frame clones, some missing. This specimen shows about 170,000 clones; the ten leading clones hold over 1%. These data are taken from a study of cytomegalovirus exposure and HLA in healthy donors. Study as a whole: Researchers found that just over 80% of around 400 genotyped donors fell within the Caucasian-associated ancestry cluster.

General study results and limits: Cytomegalovirus status was reportedly diagnosed by the classifier with high specificity and sensitivity. V- and J-gene trimming in TCR beta was tied to a missense DCLRE1C variant by an analysis performed later.

This receptor was taken from a woman in her sixties in good health and CMV-seronegative. The rearrangement joins TRBV7-9 to TRBJ2-3; no reliable D call. Sequencing was performed on PBMCs. This chain's CDR3 is CASSFRLDTQYF. The CDR3, as DNA: TGTGCCAGCAGCTTCCGTTTGGATACGCAGTATTTT.